Each of the 28 T cell receptor beta chains below was sequenced from the same sample in a study of monozygotic twins with inflammatory bowel disease. For each CDR3 protein, TCRdb gives one entry from its re-call of the 5' RACE reads, without DNA. The repertoire shows some 210,000 distinct CDR3 sequences; the top ten hold 1.6%. Sequencing used blood. The receptors were sampled from a human donor with ulcerative colitis or Crohn's disease, or a healthy co-twin of an affected twin (not recorded which).

The chain has TRBV20-1 and TRBJ2-3; TCRdb reports TRBD1, a call that lacks DNA to check it against. Germline loops: CDR1 DFQATT, CDR2 SNEGSKA (reference sequence). This CDR3 has 14 residues. CDR3 sequence reads: CSPSWDRGPDTQYF.

The rearrangement uses TRBV12-3 or TRBV12-4 and TRBJ2-5; TCRdb names TRBD2, which stays unverified in the absence of DNA. CDR3 length equals 15 residues. This chain's CDR3 is CASSLKAEGGETQYF.

The chain employs TRBV12-3 or TRBV12-4 and TRBJ2-3; the D call from TCRdb, TRBD1, cannot be confirmed without DNA. This CDR3 is 17 amino acids long. CDR3 residues: CASSPRGGASGTDTQYF.

J is TRBJ2-5 and V is TRBV7-9; checking the TCRdb D call of TRBD2 is not possible without DNA. The CDR3 is made up of 17 amino acids. Germline CDR1 SEHNR, CDR2 FQNEAQ (reference sequence). Here the CDR3 reads CASSPVLGSGSQETQYF. The variable domain in full, with the rest retrieved from reference TRBV7-9 and TRBJ2-5, is DTGVSQNPRHKITKRGQNVTFRCDPISEHNRLYWYRQTLGQGPEFLTYFQNEAQLEKSRLLSDRFSAERPKGSFSTLEIQRTEQGDSAMYLCASSPVLGSGSQETQYFGPGTRLLVL.

The V gene is TRBV2, the J gene TRBJ2-3. The CDR3 has 14 residues. The germline V gene has CDR1 SNHLY and CDR2 FYNNEI. The CDR3 region is CASMTGPHTDTQYF.

V and J are TRBV20-1 and TRBJ2-2. Germline CDR1 reads DFQATT; CDR2 reads SNEGSKA (reference sequence). The CDR3 is 11 residues long. CDR3 in amino acids: CSASGSGELFF.

This chain uses TRBV5-1 with TRBJ2-7; TCRdb lists TRBD1, though no DNA is available to test this call. The CDR3 consists of 13 residues. In germline, CDR1 is SGHRS, CDR2 YFSETQ. CDR3 in amino acids: CASSIQGNYEQYF.

This chain links TRBV5-6 with TRBJ2-1; TCRdb lists TRBD1, though no DNA is available to test this call. Germline V CDR1 and CDR2: SGHDT, YYEEEE. The CDR3 totals 15 residues. This CDR3 reads CASRLWHGGFNEQFF.

The chain combines TRBV12-3 or TRBV12-4 with TRBJ2-1; the D call of TRBD2 rests on TCRdb alone, since no DNA is present to check it. This CDR3 contains 16 residues. CDR3 region: CASTVAAGGPYNEQFF.

V and J are TRBV27 and TRBJ2-1; with no DNA, the TCRdb D assignment of TRBD2 cannot be verified. There are 15 residues in the CDR3. Germline assignment: CDR1 MNHEY and CDR2 SMNVEV (reference sequence). This CDR3 is CASSQDSTSYNEQFF.

J is TRBJ1-1 and V is TRBV11-3; TCRdb designates TRBD1, a call that cannot be tested without DNA. Germline V gene lookup returns CDR1 SGHNT and CDR2 YENEEA. The CDR3 consists of 13 residues. The CDR3 here is CASSYRGNTEAFF.

This chain uses TRBV5-6 with TRBJ2-3; absent DNA, TCRdb's TRBD1 call cannot be checked. This CDR3 spans 16 amino acids. The V gene's germline CDR1 is SGHDT and CDR2 YYEEEE. CDR3 protein: CASSLVTRGVTDTQYF.

The rearrangement uses TRBV3-1 and TRBJ2-5. Per the germline V gene, CDR1 is LGHDT and CDR2 is YNNKEL (reference sequence). The CDR3 has 12 amino acids. The CDR3: CASSQERETQYF.

The chain combines TRBV7-9 with TRBJ1-6; TCRdb reports TRBD1, a call that lacks DNA to check it against. The CDR3 runs 14 residues. The germline V gene has CDR1 SEHNR and CDR2 FQNEAQ (reference sequence). The CDR3 here is CASSQGHGASPLHF.

The J gene is TRBJ2-3, the V gene TRBV7-9; TCRdb returns TRBD1, unconfirmable since there is no DNA. The germline V gene encodes CDR1 SEHNR and CDR2 FQNEAQ (reference sequence). The CDR3 length is 15 residues. This CDR3 is CASSTDRGSTDTQYF.

This chain connects TRBV24-1 to TRBJ2-2; without DNA, the TCRdb call of TRBD2 cannot be checked. CDR1 is KGHDR, CDR2 SFDVKD, per germline. The CDR3 runs 16 residues. CDR3 loop: CATSDPDSGGPGELFF.

The rearrangement links TRBV7-9 to TRBJ2-5. Germline V gives CDR1 SEHNR, CDR2 FQNEAQ (reference sequence). The CDR3 length is 17 residues. The CDR3 here is CASSPRITGKYQETQYF.

V usage is TRBV6-5 and J usage is TRBJ2-7. The CDR3 spans 14 residues. The V gene's germline CDR1 is MNHEY and CDR2 SVGAGI. The CDR3 here is CASSYSTASYEQYF.

The chain employs TRBV7-9 and TRBJ1-3. The CDR3 extends over 15 amino acids. Germline V CDR1 and CDR2: SEHNR, FQNEAQ (reference sequence). Here the CDR3 reads CASSLDEFSGNTIYF.

This chain connects TRBV27 to TRBJ1-1; TCRdb's assignment of TRBD1 cannot be checked, as there is no DNA. The CDR3 spans 13 residues. Germline CDR1 is MNHEY and CDR2 is SMNVEV (reference sequence). Here the CDR3 reads CASSLGSLREAFF.

This chain joins TRBV9 and TRBJ2-2. Germline CDR1 SGDLS, CDR2 YYNGEE. The CDR3 has 13 residues. The CDR3 sequence: CASSVGGTGELFF. The full variable domain, with the rest looked up from reference TRBV9 and TRBJ2-2, is DSGVTQTPKHLITATGQRVTLRCSPRSGDLSVYWYQQSLDQGLQFLIQYYNGEERAKGNILERFSAQQFPDLHSELNLSSLELGDSALYFCASSVGGTGELFFGEGSRLTVL.

This sequence joins TRBV7-8 and TRBJ2-2; TCRdb's D call of TRBD1 is untestable without DNA. CDR3 length equals 15 residues. Looked up from germline, CDR1 is SGHVS and CDR2 is FQNEAQ. CDR3 sequence: CASSDKTGLGGELFF.

This rearrangement joins TRBV5-5 to TRBJ1-3; TCRdb gives TRBD1 as the D gene, but with no DNA this cannot be confirmed. Looked up from germline, CDR1 is SGHKS and CDR2 is YYEKEE (reference sequence). The CDR3 sequence is 11 residues long. The CDR3 here is CASLGPGTIYF. Full variable domain (missing parts from reference TRBV5-5 and TRBJ1-3): DAGVTQSPTHLIKTRGQQVTLRCSPISGHKSVSWYQQVLGQGPQFIFQYYEKEERGRGNFPDRFSARQFPNYSSELNVNALLLGDSALYLCASLGPGTIYFGEGSWLTVV.

The rearrangement joins TRBV5-1 to TRBJ2-1; TCRdb lists TRBD1, though no DNA is available to test this call. The CDR3 extends over 12 amino acids. Germline-derived CDR1 and CDR2 are SGHRS and YFSETQ. Here the CDR3 reads CASSLAGQGGLF.

V and J are TRBV27 and TRBJ2-2. Germline CDR1 is MNHEY and CDR2 is SMNVEV (reference sequence). This CDR3 spans 13 amino acids. The CDR3 here is CASSLSLPGELFF.

The V gene is TRBV2, the J gene TRBJ2-2. From germline, CDR1 is SNHLY and CDR2 FYNNEI. This CDR3 contains 14 residues. The CDR3 loop is CASKGGANTGELFF.

This chain uses TRBV12-3 or TRBV12-4 with TRBJ2-1; TCRdb's D call of TRBD2 is untestable without DNA. There are 13 residues in the CDR3. This chain's CDR3 is CASTGTSGGEQFF.

This chain links TRBV7-8 with TRBJ1-1; TCRdb's assignment of TRBD1 cannot be checked, as there is no DNA. The CDR3 spans 14 residues. CDR1 is SGHVS and CDR2 is FQNEAQ in the germline V gene. The CDR3 here is CASSSRRMNTEAFF.